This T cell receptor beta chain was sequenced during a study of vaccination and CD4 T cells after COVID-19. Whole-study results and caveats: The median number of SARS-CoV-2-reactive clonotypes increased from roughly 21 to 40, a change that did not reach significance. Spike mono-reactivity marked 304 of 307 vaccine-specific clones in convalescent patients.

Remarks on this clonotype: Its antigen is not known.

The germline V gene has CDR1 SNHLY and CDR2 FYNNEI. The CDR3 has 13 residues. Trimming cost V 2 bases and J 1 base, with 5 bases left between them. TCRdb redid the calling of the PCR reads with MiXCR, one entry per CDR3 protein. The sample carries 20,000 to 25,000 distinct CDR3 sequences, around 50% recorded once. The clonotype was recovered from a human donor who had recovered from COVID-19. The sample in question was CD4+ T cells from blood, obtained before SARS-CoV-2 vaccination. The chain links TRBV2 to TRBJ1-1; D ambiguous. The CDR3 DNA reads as TGTGCCAGCAGTGAACACGCGAACACTGAAGCTTTCTTT. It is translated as CASSEHANTEAFF.